Shown below are 10 T cell receptor beta chains from a single sample sequenced in a study of control samples from healthy donors and cancer patients. Sequencing used immunoSEQ multiplex PCR; TCRdb keeps in-frame clones, though not all of them. This sample's table reports around 190,000 clones. Sequencing used blood. All receptors derive from a woman in her thirties in good health.

The chain recombines TRBV5-5 with TRBJ2-7; tentatively, D is TRBD2 (5 bases). The germline V gene encodes CDR1 SGHKS and CDR2 YYEKEE (reference sequence). Trimming stripped 2 bases from V and 2 bases from J, with 11 bases between. The CDR3 covers 14 residues. The CDR3 spells CASSFGLGTYEQYF. In DNA form, the CDR3 reads TGTGCCAGCAGCTTCGGACTGGGGACCTACGAGCAGTACTTC.

The chain uses TRBV18 and TRBJ1-5; 7 nucleotides agree with TRBD1. V lost 0 bases to trimming and J lost 9 bases; unmatched junction nucleotides: 5. Looked up from germline, CDR1 is KGHSH and CDR2 is LQKENI. CDR3 size: 14 residues. The CDR3 loop reads CASSPPDRFVPQHF. The CDR3 DNA follows: TGTGCCAGCTCACCACCGGACAGGTTTGTGCCCCAGCATTTT.

The genes are TRBV29-1 and TRBJ2-2; 10 bases match TRBD2. This CDR3 spans 15 amino acids. After removal of 2 bases from V and 4 bases from J, the junction contained 4 bases not matched to a gene. Germline V gene lookup returns CDR1 SQVTM and CDR2 ANQGSEA. CDR3 nucleotide sequence: TGCAGCGTTGAACGACGACTAGCGGGCACCGGGGAGCTGTTTTTT. Translated, it gives CSVERRLAGTGELFF.

The chain carries TRBV6-5 and TRBJ1-2; a weak D match, TRBD1 (5 bases). Trimming pared 6 bases from V and 3 bases from J, leaving 14 bases between. Germline loops: CDR1 MNHEY, CDR2 SVGAGI. This CDR3 is 14 amino acids long. The CDR3 bases are TGTGCCAGCAGGAGATGGGGCGAGGACTATGGCTACACCTTC. This sequence encodes CASRRWGEDYGYTF.

This rearrangement joins TRBV12-3 or TRBV12-4 to TRBJ1-4; D is perhaps TRBD1 (5 bases). V was cut by 6 bases and J by 3 bases, with 8 bases left in between. The CDR3 has 13 amino acids. CDR3 loop: CASRSGANEKLFF. The CDR3 nucleotides are TGTGCCAGCAGGTCGGGGGCTAATGAAAAACTGTTTTTT.

The genes are TRBV6-4 and TRBJ2-1; 7 bases are a match to TRBD2. The junction had 7 bases not matched to a gene; V was cut back by 0 bases and J by 8 bases. Per the germline V gene, CDR1 is MRHNA and CDR2 is SNTAGT. The CDR3 runs to 15 residues. In nucleotides, the CDR3 is TGTGCCAGCAGTGACTCAGCGACTAGCTTCCATGAGCAGTTCTTC. Protein product: CASSDSATSFHEQFF.

The V gene is TRBV10-2, the J gene TRBJ2-5; 9 bases are a match to TRBD1. Germline V gene lookup returns CDR1 WSHSY and CDR2 SAAADI. This CDR3 region has 14 residues. V lost 4 bases, J lost 5 bases, and 5 bases stayed unmatched. CDR3 in DNA: TGCGCCAGCAGTGTCGGGACAGGGTTCGAGACCCAGTACTTC. Translating it yields CASSVGTGFETQYF.

The chain employs TRBV4-2 and TRBJ1-5; 7 nucleotides align to TRBD1. This CDR3 is 16 amino acids long. Germline V gene sequence: CDR1 LGHNA, CDR2 YNFKEQ. V trimming: 0 bases; J trimming: 3 bases; junction bases outside the gene matches: 5. The CDR3 sequence is CASSQDLGQVNQPQHF. CDR3 nucleotide sequence: TGTGCCAGCAGCCAAGATCTAGGACAGGTCAATCAGCCCCAGCATTTT.

For this clone: Other DNA sequences in this specimen translate into the identical CDR3. This sequence joins TRBV6-5 and TRBJ1-1, with D perhaps TRBD1 (5 bases). V was clipped by 2 bases and J by 0 bases, with 7 bases between them. The CDR3 has 14 amino acids. The V gene's germline CDR1 is MNHEY and CDR2 SVGAGI. This CDR3 reads CASSYRGMNTEAFF. The DNA for the CDR3 is TGTGCCAGCAGTTACAGGGGAATGAACACTGAAGCTTTCTTT.

The rearrangement links TRBV19 to TRBJ2-1, with D possibly TRBD1 on 5 matching bases. This CDR3 has 12 amino acids. Per germline, CDR1 LNHDA and CDR2 SQIVND (reference sequence). The V and J ends lost 2 bases and 12 bases respectively, with 11 bases between them. Here the CDR3 reads CASSIFGRGQFF. As DNA, the CDR3 is TGTGCCAGTAGTATATTTGGAAGGGGGCAGTTCTTC.